This passage covers 2 T cell receptor beta chains from one sample sequenced in a study of T cells in Graves' hyperthyroidism and ophthalmopathy. Authors of the study amplified TCR beta CDR3 regions from RNA transcripts. First-round RT-PCR with HTBI primers amplified the TCR CDR3 region. TCRdb analysed the multiplex PCR reads with MiXCR anew, one entry per CDR3 protein. The sample carries 400,000 to 600,000 distinct CDR3 sequences, about 15% recorded once. The sample comprised blood. The receptors stem from a woman in her thirties with Graves' ophthalmopathy.

This clonotype has a count of ten or more. This chain uses TRBV28 with TRBJ1-5; D might be TRBD1 (5 bases). Trimming left V 3 bases short and J 10 bases short, with 10 bases between. Germline V gene sequence: CDR1 MDHEN, CDR2 SYDVKM. The CDR3 loop spans 12 amino acids. The CDR3 sequence: CASSLGREPQHF. Here the CDR3 DNA reads TGTGCCAGCAGTTTGGGCAGGGAACCCCAGCATTTT.

This clonotype occurred a few times. V and J are TRBV6-5 and TRBJ2-5; 8 bases match TRBD2. CDR3 length equals 14 residues. CDR1 and CDR2 from the germline V gene are MNHEY and SVGAGI. V dropped 8 bases and J dropped 7; count of bases not matched to a gene: 12. The CDR3 nucleotides are TGTGCCAGCGAGTTACGGGGGGGCATGCGGACCCAGTACTTC. It specifies CASELRGGMRTQYF.